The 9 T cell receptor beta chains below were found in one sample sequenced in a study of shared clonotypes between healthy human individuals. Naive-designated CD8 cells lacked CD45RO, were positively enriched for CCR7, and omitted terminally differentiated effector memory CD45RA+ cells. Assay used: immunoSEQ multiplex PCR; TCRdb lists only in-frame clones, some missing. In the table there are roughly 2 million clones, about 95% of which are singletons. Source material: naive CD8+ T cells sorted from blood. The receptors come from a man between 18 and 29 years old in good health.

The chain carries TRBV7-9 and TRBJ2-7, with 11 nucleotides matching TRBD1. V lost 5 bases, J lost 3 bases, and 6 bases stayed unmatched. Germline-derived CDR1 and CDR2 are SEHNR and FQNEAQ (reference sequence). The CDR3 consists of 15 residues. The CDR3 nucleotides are TGTGCCAGCAGCCTCCGGGACAGGGGGGACTACGAGCAGTACTTC. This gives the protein CASSLRDRGDYEQYF.

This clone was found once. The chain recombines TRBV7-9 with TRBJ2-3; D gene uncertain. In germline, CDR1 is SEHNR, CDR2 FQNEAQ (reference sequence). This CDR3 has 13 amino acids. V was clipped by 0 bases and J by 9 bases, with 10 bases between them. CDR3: CASSLADSGTQYF. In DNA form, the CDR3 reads TGTGCCAGCAGCTTAGCCGACTCCGGCACGCAGTATTTT. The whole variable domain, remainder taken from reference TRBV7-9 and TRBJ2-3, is DTGVSQNPRHKITKRGQNVTFRCDPISEHNRLYWYRQTLGQGPEFLTYFQNEAQLEKSRLLSDRFSAERPKGSFSTLEIQRTEQGDSAMYLCASSLADSGTQYFGPGTRLTVL.

CDR3 sequence: CASSLETGGTGNTIYF. The CDR3 DNA reads as TGTGCCAGCAGCTTAGAGACAGGGGGTACTGGAAACACCATATATTTT. The chain links TRBV7-9 to TRBJ1-3, with TRBD1 matching 9 bases. CDR3 length equals 16 residues. The V gene's germline CDR1 is SEHNR and CDR2 FQNEAQ (reference sequence). After removal of 1 base from V and 2 bases from J, the junction contained 3 bases not matched to a gene.

CDR3 region: CASSDGQGVRQPQHF. The CDR3 DNA follows: TGTGCCAGCAGTGATGGCCAGGGGGTTCGTCAGCCCCAGCATTTT. The chain carries TRBV2 and TRBJ1-5, with 7 bases lining up with TRBD1. The CDR3 loop spans 15 amino acids. V lost 3 bases to trimming and J lost 6 bases; unmatched junction nucleotides: 8. The germline V gene has CDR1 SNHLY and CDR2 FYNNEI.

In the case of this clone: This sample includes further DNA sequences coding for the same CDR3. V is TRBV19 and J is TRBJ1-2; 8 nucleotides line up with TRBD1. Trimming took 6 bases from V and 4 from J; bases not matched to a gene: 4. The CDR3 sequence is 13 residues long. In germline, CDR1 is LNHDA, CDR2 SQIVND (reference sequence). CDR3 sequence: CASSPGTGYGYTF. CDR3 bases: TGTGCCAGTAGCCCCGGGACAGGCTATGGCTACACCTTC.

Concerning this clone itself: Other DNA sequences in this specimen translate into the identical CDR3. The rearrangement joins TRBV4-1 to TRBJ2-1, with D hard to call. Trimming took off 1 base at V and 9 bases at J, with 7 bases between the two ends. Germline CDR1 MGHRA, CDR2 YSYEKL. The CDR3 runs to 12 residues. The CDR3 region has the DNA TGCGCCAGCAGCCAAGTGGGTACTGAGCAGTTCTTC. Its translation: CASSQVGTEQFF.

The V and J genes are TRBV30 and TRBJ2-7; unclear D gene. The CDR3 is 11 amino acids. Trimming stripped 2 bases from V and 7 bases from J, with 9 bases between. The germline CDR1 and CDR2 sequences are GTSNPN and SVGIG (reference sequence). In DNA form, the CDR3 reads TGTGCCTGGAGTACGACATCGGAGCAGTACTTC. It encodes CAWSTTSEQYF.

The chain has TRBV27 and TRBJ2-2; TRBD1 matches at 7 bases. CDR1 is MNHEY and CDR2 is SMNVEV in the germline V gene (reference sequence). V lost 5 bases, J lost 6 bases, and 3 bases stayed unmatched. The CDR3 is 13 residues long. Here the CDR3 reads CASSVQGAGELFF. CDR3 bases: TGTGCCAGCAGTGTGCAGGGGGCCGGGGAGCTGTTTTTT.

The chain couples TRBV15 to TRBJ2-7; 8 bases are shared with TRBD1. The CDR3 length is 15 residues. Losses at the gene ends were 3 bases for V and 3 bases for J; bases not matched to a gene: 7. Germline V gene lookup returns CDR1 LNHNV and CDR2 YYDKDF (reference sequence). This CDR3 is CATSSGTGLIYEQYF. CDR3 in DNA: TGTGCCACCAGCAGTGGGACAGGCTTAATCTACGAGCAGTACTTC.